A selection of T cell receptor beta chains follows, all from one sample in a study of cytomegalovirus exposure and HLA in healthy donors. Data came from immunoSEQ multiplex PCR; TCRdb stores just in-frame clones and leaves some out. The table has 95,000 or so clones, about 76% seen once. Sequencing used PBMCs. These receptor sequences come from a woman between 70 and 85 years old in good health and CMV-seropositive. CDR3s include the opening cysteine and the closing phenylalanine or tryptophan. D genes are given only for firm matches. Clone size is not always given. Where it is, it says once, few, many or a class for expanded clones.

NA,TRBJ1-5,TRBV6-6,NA,TGTGCCACCCACCTGGAGGGGCTCAGCAATCAGCCCCAGCATTTT,CATHLEGLSNQPQHF
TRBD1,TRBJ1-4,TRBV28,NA,TGTGCCAGCACCGAGGGACAGGGCGCTAATGAAAAACTGTTTTTT,CASTEGQGANEKLFF
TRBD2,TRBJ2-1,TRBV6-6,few,TGTGCCAGCATCGGGGACTACACCAATGAGCAGTTCTTC,CASIGDYTNEQFF
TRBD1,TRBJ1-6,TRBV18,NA,TGTGCCAGCTCACCCGAGGGACAGTTTAATTCACCCCTCCACTTT,CASSPEGQFNSPLHF
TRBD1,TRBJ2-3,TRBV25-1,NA,TGTGCCAGCAGACCAAGACAGGGATGGAATACGCAGTATTTT,CASRPRQGWNTQYF
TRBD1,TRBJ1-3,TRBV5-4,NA,TGTGCCAGCAGCTTGGACAGGGGTCCGATCTCTGGAAACACCATATATTTT,CASSLDRGPISGNTIYF
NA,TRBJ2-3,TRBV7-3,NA,TGTGCCAGCAGCCCCCGAACCACTATTGGGACGCAGTATTTT,CASSPRTTIGTQYF
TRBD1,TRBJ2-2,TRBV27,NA,TGTGCCAGCGAAAACAGGGGTGGGTCCGGGGAGCTGTTTTTT,CASENRGGSGELFF
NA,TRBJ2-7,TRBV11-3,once,TGTGCCAGCCGACAGGCTCACGAGCAGTACTTC,CASRQAHEQYF
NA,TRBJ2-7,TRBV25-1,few,TGTGCCAGCAGTGATACCTACGAGCAGTACTTC,CASSDTYEQYF
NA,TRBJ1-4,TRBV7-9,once,TGTGCCAGCAGCTTAGCTGACAGTCGGGATGAAAAACTGTTTTTT,CASSLADSRDEKLFF
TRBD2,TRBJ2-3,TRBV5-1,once,TGCGCCAGCAGCCCGGGCTGGACTAGCGGGACAGATACGCAGTATTTT,CASSPGWTSGTDTQYF
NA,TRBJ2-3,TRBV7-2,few,TGTGCCAGCAGCTTAACCGGAGTCACAGATACGCAGTATTTT,CASSLTGVTDTQYF
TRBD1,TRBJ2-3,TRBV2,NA,TGTGCCAGCACCCAGGGGGATTCTAACACAGATACGCAGTATTTT,CASTQGDSNTDTQYF
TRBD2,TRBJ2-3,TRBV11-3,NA,TGTGCCAGCAGCTTAGATGGGAGAGCGGGAGGCCGCACAGATACGCAGTATTTT,CASSLDGRAGGRTDTQYF
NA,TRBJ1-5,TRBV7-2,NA,TGTGCCAGCAGCTTTAGTAAGAGGGGGAATCAGCCCCAGCATTTT,CASSFSKRGNQPQHF
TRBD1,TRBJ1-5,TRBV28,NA,TGTGCCAGCAGTTTCTCGCGGGACAGGGGAAGGGGTCAGCCCCAGCATTTT,CASSFSRDRGRGQPQHF
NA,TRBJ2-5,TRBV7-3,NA,TGTGCCAGCAGCTTAGGGGGGACAGTCCAAGAGACCCAGTACTTC,CASSLGGTVQETQYF
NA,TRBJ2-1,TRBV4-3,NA,TGCGCCAGCAGCCAAGATGGGGGGAGTGAGCAGTTCTTC,CASSQDGGSEQFF
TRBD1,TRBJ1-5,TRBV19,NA,TGTGCCAGTAGTATAACTCTTTGGACAGGTTATCAGCCCCAGCATTTT,CASSITLWTGYQPQHF
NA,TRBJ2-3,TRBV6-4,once,TGTGCCAGCTCACCAATGGTAGGCACAGATACGCAGTATTTT,CASSPMVGTDTQYF
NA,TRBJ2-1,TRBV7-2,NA,TGTGCCAGCAGCTTAACCGAGGATGAGCAGTTCTTC,CASSLTEDEQFF
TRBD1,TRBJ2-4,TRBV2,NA,TGTGCCAGCAGATCCCGACAGGGAGTACACATTCAGTACTTC,CASRSRQGVHIQYF
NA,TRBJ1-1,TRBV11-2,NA,TGTGCCAGCAGCGCACAGGGCTTGAACACTGAAGCTTTCTTT,CASSAQGLNTEAFF
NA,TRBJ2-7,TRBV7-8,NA,TGTGCCAGCCTACCTTGGGGGGACGGCCTCTCCTACGAGCAGTACTTC,CASLPWGDGLSYEQYF
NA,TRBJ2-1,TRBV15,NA,TGTGCCACCAGCGCAGGGGGGTACAATGAGCAGTTCTTC,CATSAGGYNEQFF
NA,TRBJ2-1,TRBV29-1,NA,TGCAGCGCCGTGGTTATCGGGTATCACCCCTACAATGAGCAGTTCTTC,CSAVVIGYHPYNEQFF
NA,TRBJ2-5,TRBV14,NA,TGTGCCAGCAGCCAAGAGGTCAGTCAGACCCAGTACTTC,CASSQEVSQTQYF
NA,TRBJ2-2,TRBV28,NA,TGTGCCAGCATCCTAAGGAGGGACCACGGGGAGCTGTTTTTT,CASILRRDHGELFF
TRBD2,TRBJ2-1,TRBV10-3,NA,TGTGCCATCAGTTCAGCAGGGGGAGGAGCGGGAGGCGGGAATGAGCAGTTCTTC,CAISSAGGGAGGGNEQFF
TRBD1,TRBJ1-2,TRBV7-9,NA,TGTGCCAGCAGCTCCAGGGGGGTTGACGGCTACACCTTC,CASSSRGVDGYTF
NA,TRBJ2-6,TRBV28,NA,TGTGCCAGCAGTAGAAGTATCCTGGCAGGGCTCAGCTCTGGGGCCAACGTCCTGACTTTC,CASSRSILAGLSSGANVLTF
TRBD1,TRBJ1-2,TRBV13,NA,TGTGCCAGCAGCCGACCGGGACAGGGGGCTCGCGGCTACACCTTC,CASSRPGQGARGYTF
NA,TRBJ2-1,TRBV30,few,TGTGCCTGGAGTACAGGGACGGGTGAGCAGTTCTTC,CAWSTGTGEQFF
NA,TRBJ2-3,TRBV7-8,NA,TGTGCCGGCAGCTTACGACACACAGATACGCAGTATTTT,CAGSLRHTDTQYF
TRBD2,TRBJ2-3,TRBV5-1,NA,TGCGCCAGCAGCCCCGGGACTAGCGGTGCAGATACGCAGTATTTT,CASSPGTSGADTQYF
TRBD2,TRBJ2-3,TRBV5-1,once,TGCGCCAGCAGCTCATCCCTAGCGGGACCGACTAGCACAGATACGCAGTATTTT,CASSSSLAGPTSTDTQYF
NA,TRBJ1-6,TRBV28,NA,TGTGCCAGTCGCAGGTCGGGACAATATAATTCACCCCTCCACTTT,CASRRSGQYNSPLHF
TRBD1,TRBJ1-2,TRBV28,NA,TGTGCCAGCATGGGCGGCGGACAGGGCGGGCGTGATCGGAACTATGGCTACACCTTC,CASMGGGQGGRDRNYGYTF
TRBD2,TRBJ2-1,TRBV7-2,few,TGTGCCAGCAGCTTAGGTGGTGGCGGGAGGGTCTACAATGAGCAGTTCTTC,CASSLGGGGRVYNEQFF
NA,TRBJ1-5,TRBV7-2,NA,TGTGCCAGCAGCTTAGCCGGTTATCTGGATCAGCCCCAGCATTTT,CASSLAGYLDQPQHF
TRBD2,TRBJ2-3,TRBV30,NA,TGTGCCTGGAGGGGCCCGGGACTAGCGGGAGGGACAGATACGCAGTATTTT,CAWRGPGLAGGTDTQYF
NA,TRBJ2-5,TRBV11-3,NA,TGTGCCAGCAGCTTAGAGGCAGAGACCCAGTACTTC,CASSLEAETQYF